The following is a T cell receptor beta chain sequence with its context. No cognate antigen has been identified for it. No quality values exist for individual bases; no much larger clone is one base distant. This record comes from a study of OX40 agonist ivuxolimab in advanced cancers. Background on the whole study: Ivuxolimab, which targeted the costimulatory receptor OX40 (CD134), was an agonistic, fully human IgG2 monoclonal antibody. Intravenous ivuxolimab was administered to patients every 2 weeks at six dose levels: 0.01, 0.1, 0.3, 1.5, 3 and 10 mg/kg. Of the roughly 51 patients in dose escalation, about 20 had hepatocellular carcinoma, some 15 had melanoma, 9 had renal cell carcinoma and 9 had head and neck cancer. A male proportion of under 85% and a mean age of around 60 years, ranging from 23 to 79, were recorded for the dose-escalation cohort. Prior anti-PD-1, anti-PD-L1 or anti-CTLA-4 therapy was permitted, and approximately 41% of dose-escalation patients had received checkpoint inhibitors. Partial responses occurred in three dose-escalation patients, of whom one had hepatocellular carcinoma and two had cutaneous melanoma. Peripheral TCRbeta sequencing aimed to test whether ivuxolimab altered TCR sequence diversity and caused clonal T-cell expansion. The paper describes the monotherapy dose-escalation part (N of about 52 patients) of the phase I trial of ivuxolimab.

Reading from cysteine to phenylalanine, the CDR3 counts 16 amino acids. The kept DNA is CDR3 alone, 48 bases in frame from the first base. The junction shows trimming of 4 bases on V and 4 bases on J, plus 20 bases between the germline ends. The germline V gene provides CDR1 SGHRS and CDR2 YFSETQ. The trial excluded patients who had a history of autoimmune disease or were on systemic immunosuppression. In every dose cohort, peripheral blood was drawn for TCR sequencing at baseline, cycle 4 day 1, and cycle 7 day 1. The samples were drawn from a first-in-human, open-label, multicenter phase I dose-escalation trial of ivuxolimab. Adults with locally advanced or metastatic melanoma, renal cell carcinoma, hepatocellular carcinoma or head and neck squamous cell carcinoma were enrolled in the trial. Before TCR sequencing, CD4+ and CD8+ T cells were separately sorted from peripheral blood. Broad study findings and their caveats: At doses of 0.1 to 3.0 mg/kg, clonal expansion of both CD4+ and CD8+ T cells in blood was seen between baseline and week 6. In the 0.1-3.0 mg/kg groups, partial responders were among the patients with the lowest normalized peripheral clonal expansion, particularly in CD8+ T cells. Which antigens the clonally expanded peripheral T cells were specific for was not determined. Low levels of normalized T-cell clonal expansion were also seen in some patients who did not respond. After ivuxolimab, CD8+ T cells had more expanded clones than CD4+ T cells on average.

Genomic DNA was isolated from the sorted cells so that the TCRbeta CDR3 region could be sequenced. The immunoSEQ Assay was used to sequence the TCRbeta CDR3 regions. The table comes from immuneACCESS by way of TCRdb, which keeps in-frame sequences with V and J called. Part of the clones is missing from these tables; in studies checked, under half for an unresolved V gene and the rest for unknown reasons. This sample lists roughly 72,000 clones; approximately 81% were detected once. Together, the top ten hold approximately 5% of the sample. This specimen consisted of CD4+ or CD8+ T cells sorted from blood, obtained in a trial of the OX40 agonist ivuxolimab. The clonotype originates from an adult with an advanced solid tumor such as melanoma, head and neck, liver or kidney cancer. The sequence links TRBV5-1 to TRBJ1-2; D gene: possibly TRBD1, on 5 matching bases. The CDR3 corresponds to CASSDPTQGALYGYTF. The sequenced DNA: TGCGCCAGCAGCGATCCCACCCAGGGAGCTCTCTATGGCTACACCTTC.